This T cell receptor beta chain appears in the sequencing data of a study of blood T cell repertoires in COVID-19. The method was immunoSEQ multiplex PCR; TCRdb's version includes in-frame clones alone and lacks a portion of them. In the table there are around 310,000 clones, roughly nine tenths of which are singletons. This clone has only a few counts. Germline CDR1 reads SGHTA; CDR2 reads FQGNSA. The ends were cut back, 1 base at V and 1 base at J, with 10 bases in the middle. There are 15 residues in the CDR3. This chain joins TRBV7-2 and TRBJ1-1; D call uncertain. Sequencing input: PBMCs or T cells enriched from blood (not recorded which). The clonotype comes from a woman in her 30s who had recovered from COVID-19. The CDR3 DNA is TGTGCCAGCAGCTTAGATCTGCGGGCGAACACTGAAGCTTTCTTT. Translating it yields CASSLDLRANTEAFF.